This T cell receptor (beta chain) was captured by sequencing in a study of response to subunit inactivated influenza vaccine. General observations from the study: There was a suggestion from the authors that each seasonal influenza vaccination recruits few new T cells.

TCRdb analysed the RT-PCR reads with MiXCR anew, one entry per CDR3 protein. Of approximately 520,000 distinct CDR3 sequences listed, about 25% are singletons. There are many counts of this clonotype. Its target is unknown. Material: CD4+ T cells sorted from PBMCs, obtained roughly 5 days after vaccination. The sequence came from a man aged 45-60 years who received an inactivated influenza vaccine.

The CDR3 here is CSGLTGSHGYTF. The CDR3 DNA is TGCAGCGGGCTGACAGGGAGCCATGGCTACACCTTC. V and J are TRBV29-1 and TRBJ1-2, with 7 bases aligning to TRBD1. The CDR3 sequence is 12 residues long. The V gene's germline CDR1 is SQVTM and CDR2 ANQGSEA. V lost 7 bases and J lost 6; bases outside the gene matches: 8.